This T cell receptor (beta chain) was sequenced for a study of Graves' ophthalmopathy and Graves' hyperthyroidism. Regarding the study as a whole: A 13-signature model separated ophthalmopathy from stable hyperthyroidism, reaching 85% to 90% sensitivity and almost 82% specificity cross-validated.

This clonotype has a count of ten or more. What it binds is not known. As the template, RNA transcripts were used to amplify TCR beta CDR3 regions. The library came from an HTBI-primed first-round RT-PCR and a second-round multiplex PCR. TCRdb analysed the multiplex PCR reads with MiXCR anew, one entry per CDR3 protein. Found here are about half a million distinct CDR3 sequences, around an eighth of them singletons; the top ten hold about 9.4%. The CDR3 is 15 amino acids. Germline CDR1 GTSNPN, CDR2 SVGIG (reference sequence). V was shortened by 4 bases and J by 2 bases, with 17 bases between the two germline ends. No donor had other autoimmune disease, uncontrolled infection, pregnancy or lactation. The evidence that diagnosis relied on was clinical symptoms, serum thyroxine, TRAb, thyroid ultrasound and orbital computed tomography.

This chain joins TRBV30 and TRBJ1-2, with D possibly being TRBD1 (5 bases). This clonotype originated in a woman aged 25 to 39 with Graves' ophthalmopathy. Sequenced sample: blood. In DNA, the CDR3 is TGTGCCTGGAACGCCCTGGGGGAAACCAACTATGGCTACACCTTC. Protein product: CAWNALGETNYGYTF. Based on the CDR3 plus reference TRBV30 and TRBJ1-2, the full variable domain is SQTIHQWPATLVQPVGSPLSLECTVEGTSNPNLYWYRQAAGRGLQLLFYSVGIGQISSEVPQNLSASRPQDRQFILSSKKLLLSDSGFYLCAWNALGETNYGYTFGSGTRLTVV.